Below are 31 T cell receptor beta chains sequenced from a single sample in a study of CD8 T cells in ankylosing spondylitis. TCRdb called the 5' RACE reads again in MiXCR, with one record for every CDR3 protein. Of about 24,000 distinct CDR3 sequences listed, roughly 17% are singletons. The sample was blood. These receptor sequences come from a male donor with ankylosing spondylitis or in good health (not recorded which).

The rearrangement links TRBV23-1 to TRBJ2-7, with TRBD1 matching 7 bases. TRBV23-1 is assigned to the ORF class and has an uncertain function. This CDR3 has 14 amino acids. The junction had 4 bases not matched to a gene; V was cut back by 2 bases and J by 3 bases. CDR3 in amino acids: CASSQRGLRYEQYV. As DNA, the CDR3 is TGCGCCAGCAGTCAAAGGGGGCTCCGCTACGAGCAGTACGTC.

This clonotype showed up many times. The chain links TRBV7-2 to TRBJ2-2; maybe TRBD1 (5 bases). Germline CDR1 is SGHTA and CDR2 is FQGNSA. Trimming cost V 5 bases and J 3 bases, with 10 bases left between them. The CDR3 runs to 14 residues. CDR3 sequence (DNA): TGTGCCAGCAGCAATAGGGGTTACACCGGGGAGCTGTTTTTT. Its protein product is CASSNRGYTGELFF.

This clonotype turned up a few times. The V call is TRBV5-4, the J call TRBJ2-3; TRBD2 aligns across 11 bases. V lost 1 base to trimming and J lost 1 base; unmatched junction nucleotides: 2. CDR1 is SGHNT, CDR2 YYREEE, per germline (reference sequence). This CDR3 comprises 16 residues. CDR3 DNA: TGTGCCAGCAGCTTGAGGGGACTAGCGGGCACAGATACGCAGTATTTT. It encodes CASSLRGLAGTDTQYF.

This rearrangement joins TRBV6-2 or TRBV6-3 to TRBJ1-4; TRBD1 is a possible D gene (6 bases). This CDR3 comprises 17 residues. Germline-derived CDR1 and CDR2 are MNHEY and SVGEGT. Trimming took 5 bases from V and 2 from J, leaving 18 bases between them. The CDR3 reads CASSNRITGMTNEKLFF. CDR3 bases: TGTGCCAGCAGTAACCGAATAACAGGGATGACTAATGAAAAACTGTTTTTT.

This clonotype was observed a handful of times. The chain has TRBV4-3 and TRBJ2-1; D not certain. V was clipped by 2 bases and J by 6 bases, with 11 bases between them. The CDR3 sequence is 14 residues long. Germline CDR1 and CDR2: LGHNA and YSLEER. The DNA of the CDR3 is TGCGCCAGCAGCCAAATCGGATCATCCAATGAGCAGTTCTTC. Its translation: CASSQIGSSNEQFF.

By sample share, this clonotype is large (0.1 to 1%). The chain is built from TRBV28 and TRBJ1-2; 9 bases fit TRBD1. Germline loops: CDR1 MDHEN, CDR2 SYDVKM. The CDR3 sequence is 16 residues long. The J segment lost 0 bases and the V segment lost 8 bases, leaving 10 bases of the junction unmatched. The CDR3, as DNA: TGTGCCAGCGATATGGACAGGGGTTCCCCTAACTATGGCTACACCTTC. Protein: CASDMDRGSPNYGYTF.

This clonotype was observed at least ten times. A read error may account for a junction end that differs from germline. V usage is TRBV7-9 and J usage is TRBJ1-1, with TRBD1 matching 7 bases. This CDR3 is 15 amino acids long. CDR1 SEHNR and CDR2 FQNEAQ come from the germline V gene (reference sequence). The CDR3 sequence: CASSQQGQPNSEAFF. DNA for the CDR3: TGTGCCAGCAGCCAACAGGGACAGCCGAACAGTGAAGCTTTCTTT.

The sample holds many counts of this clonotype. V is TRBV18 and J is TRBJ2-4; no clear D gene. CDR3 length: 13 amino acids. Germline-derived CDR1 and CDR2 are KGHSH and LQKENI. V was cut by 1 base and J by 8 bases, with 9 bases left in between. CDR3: CASSPREKDIQYF. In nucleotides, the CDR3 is TGTGCCAGCTCACCACGGGAAAAAGACATTCAGTACTTC.

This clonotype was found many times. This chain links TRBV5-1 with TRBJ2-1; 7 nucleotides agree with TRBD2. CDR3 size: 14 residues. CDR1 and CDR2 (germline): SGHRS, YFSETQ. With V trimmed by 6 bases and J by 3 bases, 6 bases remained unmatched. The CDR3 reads CASMERGLYNEQFF. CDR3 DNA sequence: TGCGCCAGCATGGAGCGGGGACTCTACAATGAGCAGTTCTTC.

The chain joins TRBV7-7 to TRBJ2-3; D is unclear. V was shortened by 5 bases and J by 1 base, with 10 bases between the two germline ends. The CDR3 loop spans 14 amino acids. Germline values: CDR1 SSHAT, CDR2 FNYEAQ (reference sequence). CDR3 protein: CASSPLPGTDTQYF. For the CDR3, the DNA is TGTGCCAGCAGCCCCCTCCCCGGCACAGATACGCAGTATTTT.

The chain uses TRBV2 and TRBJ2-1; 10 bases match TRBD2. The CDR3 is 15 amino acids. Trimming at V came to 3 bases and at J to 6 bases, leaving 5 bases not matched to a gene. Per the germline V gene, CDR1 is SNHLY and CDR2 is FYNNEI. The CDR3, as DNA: TGTGCCAGCAGTGACAGGACTAGCGGCCTCAATGAGCAGTTCTTC. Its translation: CASSDRTSGLNEQFF.

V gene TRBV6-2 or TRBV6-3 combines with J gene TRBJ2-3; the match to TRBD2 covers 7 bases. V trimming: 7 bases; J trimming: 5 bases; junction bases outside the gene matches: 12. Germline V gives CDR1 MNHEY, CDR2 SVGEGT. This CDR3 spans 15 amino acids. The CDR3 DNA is TGTGCCAGCACCACTTTGCGGACGGGAGGAGATACGCAGTATTTT. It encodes CASTTLRTGGDTQYF.

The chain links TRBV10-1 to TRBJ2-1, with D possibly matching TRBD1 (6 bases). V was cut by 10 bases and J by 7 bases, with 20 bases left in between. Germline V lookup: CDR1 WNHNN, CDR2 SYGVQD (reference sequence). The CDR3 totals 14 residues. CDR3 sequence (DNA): TGCGCCAACGAGGACAGACCAACGCCTAATGAGCAGTTCTTC. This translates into CANEDRPTPNEQFF.

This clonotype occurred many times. The CDR3 DNA is TGTGCCAGCAGCGTCTTGACAGGGGGCCGGAACACCGGGGAGCTGTTTTTT. Protein product: CASSVLTGGRNTGELFF. The chain links TRBV9 to TRBJ2-2; 10 bases match TRBD1. The V and J ends lost 2 bases and 1 base, in that order; junction bases with no gene match: 5. Germline-derived CDR1 and CDR2 are SGDLS and YYNGEE. The CDR3 length is 17 residues.

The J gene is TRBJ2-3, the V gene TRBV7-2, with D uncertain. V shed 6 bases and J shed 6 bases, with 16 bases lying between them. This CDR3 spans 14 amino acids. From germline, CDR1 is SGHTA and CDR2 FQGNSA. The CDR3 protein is CASSPIWRNDTQYF. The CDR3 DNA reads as TGTGCCAGCAGTCCAATCTGGCGGAACGATACGCAGTATTTT.

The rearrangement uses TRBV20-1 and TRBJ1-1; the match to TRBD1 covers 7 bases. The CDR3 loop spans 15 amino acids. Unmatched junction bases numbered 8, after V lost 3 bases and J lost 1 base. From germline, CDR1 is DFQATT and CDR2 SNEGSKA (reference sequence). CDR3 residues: CSARRQGVSNTEAFF. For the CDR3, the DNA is TGCAGTGCTAGGCGGCAGGGGGTGTCGAACACTGAAGCTTTCTTT.

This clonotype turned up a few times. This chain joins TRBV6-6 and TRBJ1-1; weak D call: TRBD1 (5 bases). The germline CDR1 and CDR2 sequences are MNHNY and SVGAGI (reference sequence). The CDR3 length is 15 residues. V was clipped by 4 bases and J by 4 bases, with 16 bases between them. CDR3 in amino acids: CASSSPTGVLTEAFF. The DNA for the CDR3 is TGTGCCAGCAGTTCCCCAACAGGCGTTCTCACTGAAGCTTTCTTT.

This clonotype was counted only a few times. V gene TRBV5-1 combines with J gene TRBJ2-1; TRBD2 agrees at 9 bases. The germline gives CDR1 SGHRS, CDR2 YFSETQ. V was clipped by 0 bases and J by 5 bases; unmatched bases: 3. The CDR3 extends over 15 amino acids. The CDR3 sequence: CASSLGLAGHNEQFF. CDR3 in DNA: TGCGCCAGCAGCTTGGGTCTAGCGGGACACAATGAGCAGTTCTTC.

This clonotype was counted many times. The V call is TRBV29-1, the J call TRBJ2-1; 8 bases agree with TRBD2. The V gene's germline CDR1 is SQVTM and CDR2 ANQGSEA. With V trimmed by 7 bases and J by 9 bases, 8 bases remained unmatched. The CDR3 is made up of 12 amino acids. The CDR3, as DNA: TGCAGCGCCCAGAGCGGGAGTTTTGAGCAGTTCTTC. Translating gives CSAQSGSFEQFF.

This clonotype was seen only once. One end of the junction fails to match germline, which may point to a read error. CDR3 DNA sequence: TGTGCCAGCAGTCCCAAACCCGTGGGACTAGCGGGGTCCCATTGGATCTTC. The encoded protein is CASSPKPVGLAGSHWIF. J is TRBJ2-1 and V is TRBV6-5, with 13 bases matching TRBD2. From germline, CDR1 is MNHEY and CDR2 SVGAGI. The CDR3 runs 17 residues.

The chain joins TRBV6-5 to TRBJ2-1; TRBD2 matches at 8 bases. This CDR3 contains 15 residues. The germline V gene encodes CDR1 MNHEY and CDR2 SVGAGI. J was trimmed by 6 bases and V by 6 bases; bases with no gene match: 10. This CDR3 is CASSESGRGSNEQFF. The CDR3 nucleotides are TGTGCCAGCAGCGAGAGCGGGAGAGGATCCAATGAGCAGTTCTTC.

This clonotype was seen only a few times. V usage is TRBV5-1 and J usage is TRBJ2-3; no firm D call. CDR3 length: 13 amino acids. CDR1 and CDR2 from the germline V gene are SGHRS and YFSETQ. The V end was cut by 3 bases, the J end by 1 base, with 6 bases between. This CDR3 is CASSSRRTDTQYF. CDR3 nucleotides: TGCGCCAGCAGCTCCCGACGCACAGATACGCAGTATTTT.

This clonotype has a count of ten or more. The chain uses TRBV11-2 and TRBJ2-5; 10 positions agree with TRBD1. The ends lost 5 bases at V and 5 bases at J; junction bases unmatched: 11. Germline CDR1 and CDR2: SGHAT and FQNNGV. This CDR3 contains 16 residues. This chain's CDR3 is CASSPTWGQGMETQYF. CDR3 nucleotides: TGTGCCAGCAGCCCCACGTGGGGACAGGGGATGGAGACCCAGTACTTC.

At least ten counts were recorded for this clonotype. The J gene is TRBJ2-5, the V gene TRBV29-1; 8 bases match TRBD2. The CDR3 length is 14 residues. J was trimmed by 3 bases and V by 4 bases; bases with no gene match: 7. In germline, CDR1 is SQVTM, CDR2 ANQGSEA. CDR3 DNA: TGCAGCGTTGGTTCGGCGGGGGGTAAAGAGACCCAGTACTTC. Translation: CSVGSAGGKETQYF.

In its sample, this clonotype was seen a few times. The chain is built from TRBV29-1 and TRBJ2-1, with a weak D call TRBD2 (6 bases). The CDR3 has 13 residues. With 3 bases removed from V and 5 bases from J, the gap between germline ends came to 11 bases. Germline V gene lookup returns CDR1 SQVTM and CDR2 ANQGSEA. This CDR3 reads CSVETGLHNEQFF. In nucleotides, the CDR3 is TGCAGCGTTGAGACGGGACTCCACAATGAGCAGTTCTTC.

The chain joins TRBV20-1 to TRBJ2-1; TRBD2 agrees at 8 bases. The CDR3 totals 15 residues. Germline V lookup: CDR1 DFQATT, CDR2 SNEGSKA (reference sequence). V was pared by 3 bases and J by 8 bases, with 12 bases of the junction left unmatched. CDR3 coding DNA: TGCAGTGCTAGTCCCGCGGTAGCGGGGTGGGATGAGCAGTTCTTC. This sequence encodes CSASPAVAGWDEQFF.

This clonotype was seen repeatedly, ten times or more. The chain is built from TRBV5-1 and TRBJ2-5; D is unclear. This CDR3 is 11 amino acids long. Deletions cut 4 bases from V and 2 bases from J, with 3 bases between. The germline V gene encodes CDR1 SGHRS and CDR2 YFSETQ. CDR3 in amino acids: CASSEQETQYF. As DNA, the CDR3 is TGCGCCAGCAGCGAACAAGAGACCCAGTACTTC.

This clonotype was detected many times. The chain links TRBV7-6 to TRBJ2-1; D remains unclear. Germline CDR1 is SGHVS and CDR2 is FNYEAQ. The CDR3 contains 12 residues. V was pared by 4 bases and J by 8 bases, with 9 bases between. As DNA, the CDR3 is TGTGCCAGCAGCTCAGTGATGGATGAGCAGTTCTTC. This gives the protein CASSSVMDEQFF.

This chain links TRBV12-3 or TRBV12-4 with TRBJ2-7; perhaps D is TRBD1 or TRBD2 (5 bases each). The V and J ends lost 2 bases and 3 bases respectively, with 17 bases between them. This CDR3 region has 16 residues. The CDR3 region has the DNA TGTGCCAGCAGTTTACGGGGACCCCACCAGATCTACGAGCAGTACTTC. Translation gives CASSLRGPHQIYEQYF.

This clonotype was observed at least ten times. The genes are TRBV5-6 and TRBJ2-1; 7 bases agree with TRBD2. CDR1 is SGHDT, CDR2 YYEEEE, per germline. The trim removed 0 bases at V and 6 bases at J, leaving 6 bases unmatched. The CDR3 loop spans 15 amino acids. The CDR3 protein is CASSLGGGSFNEQFF. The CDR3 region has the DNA TGTGCCAGCAGCTTGGGGGGCGGGAGCTTCAATGAGCAGTTCTTC.

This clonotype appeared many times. As DNA, the CDR3 is TGTGCCAGCAGGGATGACTTACCAATTCAGTACTTC. Its translation: CASRDDLPIQYF. The genes are TRBV28 and TRBJ2-4; D gene uncertain. Germline CDR1 and CDR2: MDHEN and SYDVKM. The CDR3 contains 12 residues. Trimming left V 6 bases short and J 10 bases short, with 13 bases between.